Below are 21 T cell receptor beta chains sequenced from a single sample in a study of blood T cells in healthy people across ages. Primed by a sample-barcoded 5' primer and a J-beta primer mix, a second PCR proceeded for 7 to 11 cycles. In TCRdb, the 5' RACE reads were re-called with MiXCR into one record per CDR3 protein. The table includes 450,000 to 700,000 distinct CDR3 sequences, 27% detected once. Specimen: blood. These receptors all stem from a woman in her sixties or seventies in good health.

This chain connects TRBV20-1 to TRBJ1-5, with a tentative D call TRBD1 (6 bases). Looked up from germline, CDR1 is DFQATT and CDR2 is SNEGSKA (reference sequence). V gave up 4 bases and J gave up 0 bases, with 10 bases separating them. The CDR3 runs 14 residues. The CDR3: CSAKDSLSNQPQHF. CDR3 nucleotide sequence: TGCAGTGCTAAGGACAGTCTTAGCAATCAGCCCCAGCATTTT.

This clonotype was observed a handful of times. The V and J genes are TRBV5-1 and TRBJ2-1; D possibly corresponds to TRBD2 (6 bases). With 0 bases removed from V and 1 base from J, the gap between germline ends came to 8 bases. CDR1 SGHRS and CDR2 YFSETQ come from the germline V gene. This CDR3 region has 15 residues. The CDR3 nucleotides are TGCGCCAGCAGCTTGGGCGGGATGTCCTACAATGAGCAGTTCTTC. Protein product: CASSLGGMSYNEQFF.

The chain carries TRBV7-2 and TRBJ2-1, with D possibly being TRBD1 or TRBD2 (6 bases each). The J call may not be correct, given that the DNA end is closer to TRBJ2-7. From germline, CDR1 is SGHTA and CDR2 FQGNSA. CDR3 length: 14 residues. The CDR3 loop reads CASSLERGTFEQYF. Here the CDR3 DNA reads TGTGCCAGCAGCTTAGAAAGGGGGACTTTCGAGCAGTACTTC.

With respect to this clonotype: The CDR3 does not close with the conserved phenylalanine or tryptophan, likely indicating a read error. The V and J genes are TRBV12-3 or TRBV12-4 and TRBJ2-3; 8 bases are shared with TRBD2. The junction had 7 bases not matched to a gene; V was cut back by 2 bases and J by 6 bases. CDR3 length equals 15 residues. In DNA form, the CDR3 reads TGTGCCAGCAGTTTAAAACTTAGCGGGATCGATACGCAGTATATT. Amino acid sequence: CASSLKLSGIDTQYI.

This chain uses TRBV6-5 with TRBJ2-5, with TRBD1 matching over 8 bases. The CDR3 totals 14 residues. The germline V gene has CDR1 MNHEY and CDR2 SVGAGI. After removal of 7 bases from V and 5 bases from J, the junction contained 9 bases not matched to a gene. The DNA of the CDR3 is TGTGCCAGCACCAGACAGGGGAGGTCGGAGACCCAGTACTTC. Translated: CASTRQGRSETQYF.

The chain couples TRBV20-1 to TRBJ1-3; TRBD1 matches at 12 bases. Germline trimming cut 3 bases from V and 4 bases from J; bases unmatched to any gene: 1. Germline CDR1 reads DFQATT; CDR2 reads SNEGSKA (reference sequence). The CDR3 is 14 residues long. The CDR3 nucleotides are TGCAGTGCTAGGGGGACAGGGGGCGGAAACACCATATATTTT. This sequence encodes CSARGTGGGNTIYF.

This clonotype appeared a few times. This chain connects TRBV27 to TRBJ1-2; D ambiguous. The V end lost 4 bases, the J end lost 4 bases, and 10 bases lay between the germline ends. Germline V gene data show CDR1 as MNHEY and CDR2 as SMNVEV (reference sequence). CDR3 length: 13 amino acids. The CDR3 here is CASSSFQFYGYTF. DNA for the CDR3: TGTGCCAGCAGTTCATTTCAGTTCTATGGCTACACCTTC.

Remarks on this clonotype: At one of its ends the junction is not consistent with the germline gene, which may arise from a read error. In DNA form, the CDR3 reads TGCAGTGCCGTAGCCAAAAACATTCAGTGCTTC. It yields the protein CSAVAKNIQCF. The chain carries TRBV20-1 and TRBJ2-4; D not resolved. CDR3 length: 11 residues. Germline V gene lookup returns CDR1 DFQATT and CDR2 SNEGSKA (reference sequence).

In its sample, this clonotype was seen a few times. The rearrangement joins TRBV7-2 to TRBJ2-3; TRBD1 matches at 8 bases. J lost 6 bases, V lost 1 base, and 9 bases had no gene match. The CDR3 is 16 residues long. Germline V gives CDR1 SGHTA, CDR2 FQGNSA. CDR3: CASSLGTGSWEDTQYF. In DNA form, the CDR3 reads TGTGCCAGCAGCTTAGGGACAGGGTCTTGGGAGGATACGCAGTATTTT. The full variable domain, completed using reference TRBV7-2 and TRBJ2-3, is GAGVSQSPSNKVTEKGKDVELRCDPISGHTALYWYRQSLGQGLEFLIYFQGNSAPDKSGLPSDRFSAERTGGSVSTLTIQRTQQEDSAVYLCASSLGTGSWEDTQYFGPGTRLTVL.

The V call is TRBV20-1, the J call TRBJ2-1; D gene unclear. The J call is uncertain, as TRBJ2-5 better fits the DNA end. Germline values: CDR1 DFQATT, CDR2 SNEGSKA (reference sequence). The CDR3 is made up of 16 amino acids. The CDR3 loop is CSARVGVGRSQETQYF. CDR3 bases: TGCAGTGCTAGAGTTGGGGTTGGACGCAGCCAAGAGACCCAGTACTTC.

This chain links TRBV5-1 with TRBJ1-6; possible D gene TRBD1, 5 bases. V shed 0 bases and J shed 8 bases, with 9 bases lying between them. Germline V gene sequence: CDR1 SGHRS, CDR2 YFSETQ. This CDR3 region has 14 residues. The CDR3 nucleotides are TGCGCCAGCAGCTTGGCCGTGGGGGATTCACCCCTCCACTTT. Residues: CASSLAVGDSPLHF.

V and J are TRBV5-1 and TRBJ2-5, with 10 bases matching TRBD1. The last part of the DNA fits TRBJ2-7 better; the J call may be wrong. Looked up from germline, CDR1 is SGHRS and CDR2 is YFSETQ. There are 16 residues in the CDR3. As DNA, the CDR3 is TGCGCCAGCAGCTTGGGAGGGACAGGGGCCTCCTACGAGCAGTACTTC. It translates to CASSLGGTGASYEQYF.

The chain is built from TRBV6-5 and TRBJ1-6; 7 bases align to TRBD1. The CDR3 sequence is 14 residues long. The V segment lost 7 bases and the J segment 9 bases; nucleotides outside the gene matches: 9. Germline V gives CDR1 MNHEY, CDR2 SVGAGI. The CDR3 protein is CASNVDRRSSPLHF. The CDR3 nucleotides read TGTGCCAGCAACGTGGACAGGAGAAGTTCACCCCTCCACTTT.

This rearrangement joins TRBV12-3 or TRBV12-4 to TRBJ1-2, with TRBD1 as a possible D gene (5 bases). V shed 5 bases and J shed 4 bases, with 17 bases lying between them. The CDR3 extends over 15 amino acids. The chain's CDR3 is CASSPGDGGSYGYTF. For the CDR3, the DNA is TGTGCCAGCAGTCCCGGGGACGGGGGTAGCTATGGCTACACCTTC.

This clonotype was seen only a few times. The chain recombines TRBV11-1 with TRBJ1-1, with 8 bases that match TRBD1. V trimming: 5 bases; J trimming: 6 bases; junction bases outside the gene matches: 8. This CDR3 spans 14 amino acids. Looked up from germline, CDR1 is SGHAT and CDR2 is FQDESV (reference sequence). This CDR3 is CASSATGVGPEAFF. CDR3 DNA sequence: TGTGCCAGCAGCGCGACAGGGGTCGGGCCTGAAGCTTTCTTT.

The table lists this clonotype with a few counts. The chain employs TRBV4-1 and TRBJ1-2; 7 positions match TRBD1. V lost 0 bases, J lost 4 bases, and 8 bases stayed unmatched. This CDR3 comprises 16 residues. CDR1 is MGHRA, CDR2 YSYEKL, per germline. Here the CDR3 reads CASSQDGQGGFYGYTF. DNA for the CDR3: TGCGCCAGCAGCCAAGACGGCCAGGGGGGATTCTATGGCTACACCTTC.

To note about this clonotype: A read error is likely, as this CDR3 ends without the conserved phenylalanine or tryptophan. The chain links TRBV20-1 to TRBJ1-1; D is unresolved. The CDR3 spans 9 residues. Germline V gene data show CDR1 as DFQATT and CDR2 as SNEGSKA (reference sequence). V gave up 5 bases and J gave up 6 bases, with 4 bases separating them. CDR3 DNA: TGCAGTGCTTTCCCTGAAGCTTTCCTT. It codes for CSAFPEAFL.

This rearrangement joins TRBV6-6 to TRBJ2-7, with no clear D. The V end lost 5 bases, the J end lost 11 bases, and 4 bases lay between the germline ends. Germline CDR1 MNHNY, CDR2 SVGAGI (reference sequence). The CDR3 loop spans 8 amino acids. CDR3: CASSQKYF. The CDR3 DNA reads TGTGCCAGCAGTCAAAAGTACTTC.

This clonotype occurred a few times. The chain combines TRBV4-3 with TRBJ2-5; possible D gene TRBD2, 6 bases. The DNA matches TRBJ2-1 better at its end, which makes the J call doubtful. The CDR3 length is 16 residues. CDR1 is LGHNA, CDR2 YSLEER, per germline. CDR3: CASSQASGLSTNEQFF. Here the CDR3 DNA reads TGCGCCAGCAGCCAAGCTTCGGGACTCTCTACCAATGAGCAGTTCTTC.

The chain combines TRBV5-6 with TRBJ2-7; D unresolved. V lost 0 bases, J lost 5 bases, and 9 bases lay in between. Germline V CDR1 and CDR2: SGHDT, YYEEEE. This CDR3 is 13 amino acids long. The CDR3 nucleotides are TGTGCCAGCAGCTTGGACAGAGGCCACGAGCAGTACTTC. Its translation is CASSLDRGHEQYF.

V and J are TRBV3-1 and TRBJ2-7, with D uncertain. This CDR3 contains 14 residues. Trimming pared 1 base from V and 2 bases from J, leaving 9 bases between. The germline CDR1 and CDR2 sequences are LGHDT and YNNKEL (reference sequence). The CDR3 reads CASSQGVGAYEQYF. The DNA of the CDR3 is TGTGCCAGCAGCCAAGGTGTCGGAGCCTACGAGCAGTACTTC.